This TCR beta chain was profiled in a study of vaccination and CD4 T cells after COVID-19. Study context: Stimulation used overlapping spike peptides from SARS-CoV-2, HCoV-NL63, HCoV-OC43 and HCoV-229E. Control wells got either CEFX epitopes, HIV-1 Nef peptides, or no peptide at all.

Sequenced with the Oncomine TCR Beta short-read assay was DNA taken from cultured CD4+ T cells. Using its own MiXCR run on the PCR reads, TCRdb lists one record per CDR3 protein. The sample records about 7,300 distinct CDR3 sequences, around 30% being singletons. The treatment was: approximately 11-day PBMC culture with coronavirus spike peptide pools or control peptides (ViraFEST assay). An unexposed donor provided the CD4+ T cells, which were collected before the COVID-19 pandemic (2011-2018). Germline V gene sequence: CDR1 DFQATT, CDR2 SNEGSKA (reference sequence). The germline V and J ends were trimmed by 5 bases and 1 base, with 12 bases remaining between them. This CDR3 spans 14 amino acids. For this clonotype: Its antigen is unknown.

The chain joins TRBV20-1 to TRBJ1-5; possibly TRBD1 for D (5 bases). Specimen: CD4+ T cells from blood, cultured in vitro. The clonotype was recovered from a human donor in good health. DNA of the CDR3: TGCAGTGCTCGGGGCGAGCGGAGCAATCAGCCCCAGCATTTT. This gives the protein CSARGERSNQPQHF.